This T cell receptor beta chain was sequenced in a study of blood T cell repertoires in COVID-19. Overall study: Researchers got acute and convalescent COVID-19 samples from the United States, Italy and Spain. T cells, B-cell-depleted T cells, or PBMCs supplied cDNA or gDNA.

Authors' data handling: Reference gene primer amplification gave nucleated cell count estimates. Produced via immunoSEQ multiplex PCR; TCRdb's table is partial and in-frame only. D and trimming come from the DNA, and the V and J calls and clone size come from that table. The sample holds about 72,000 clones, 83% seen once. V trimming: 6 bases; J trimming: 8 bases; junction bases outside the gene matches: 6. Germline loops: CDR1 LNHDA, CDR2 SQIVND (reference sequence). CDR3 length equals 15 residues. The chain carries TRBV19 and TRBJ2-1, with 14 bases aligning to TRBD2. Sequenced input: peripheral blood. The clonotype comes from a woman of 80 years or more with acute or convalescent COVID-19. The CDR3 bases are TGTGCCAGTAGATCCGGGACTAGCGGGAGACATGAGCAGTTCTTC. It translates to CASRSGTSGRHEQFF. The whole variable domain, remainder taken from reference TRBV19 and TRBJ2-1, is DGGITQSPKYLFRKEGQNVTLSCEQNLNHDAMYWYRQDPGQGLRLIYYSQIVNDFQKGDIAEGYSVSREKKESFPLTVTSAQKNPTAFYLCASRSGTSGRHEQFFGPGTRLTVL.